A selection of T cell receptor beta chains follows, all from one sample in a study of cytomegalovirus exposure and HLA in healthy donors. Here immunoSEQ multiplex PCR was the method, and the copy in TCRdb shows in-frame clones only, minus some. The sample lists around 160,000 clones; 60% to 80% were seen once. Sequenced material: PBMCs. The receptors derive from a male donor in good health and CMV-seronegative. Each CDR3 is given with its conserved first and last residue. A D gene is named only where the DNA matches it firmly. Only part of the rows carry a size: once, few, many, or a class if the clone is expanded.

D gene	CDR3 length	J gene	clone size	V gene	CDR3 protein	CDR3 DNA
TRBD1	14	TRBJ2-3	NA	TRBV30	CASQGATMTDTQYF	TGTGCCTCACAGGGGGCGACCATGACAGATACGCAGTATTTT
TRBD2	13	TRBJ2-2	NA	TRBV2	CATGGGNTGELFF	TGTGCCACCGGGGGGGGGAACACCGGGGAGCTGTTTTTT
NA	14	TRBJ1-5	NA	TRBV7-9	CASSPVGEEQPQHF	TGTGCCAGCAGCCCGGTAGGGGAGGAACAGCCCCAGCATTTT
NA	14	TRBJ2-7	once	TRBV19	CASSIAGLSYEQYF	TGTGCCAGTAGTATCGCAGGGCTCTCCTACGAGCAGTACTTC
TRBD1	15	TRBJ1-4	NA	TRBV6-1	CASSEGDRVNEKLFF	TGTGCCAGCAGTGAAGGGGACAGGGTTAATGAAAAACTGTTTTTT
NA	13	TRBJ2-5	NA	TRBV25-1	CASSNQGRKTQYF	TGTGCCAGCAGTAACCAGGGTAGAAAGACCCAGTACTTC
NA	13	TRBJ1-2	NA	TRBV2	CASSDTGIYGYTF	TGTGCCAGCAGTGATACAGGGATATATGGCTACACCTTC
TRBD1	15	TRBJ2-3	NA	TRBV7-7	CASSTGTGAPDTQYF	TGTGCCAGCAGCACCGGGACAGGGGCACCAGATACGCAGTATTTT
TRBD1	13	TRBJ2-7	NA	TRBV6-5	CASSPGTGNEQYF	TGTGCCAGCAGTCCCGGGACAGGGAACGAGCAGTACTTC
TRBD2	16	TRBJ2-1	NA	TRBV4-2	CASSQDLLAGNNEQFF	TGTGCCAGCAGCCAAGATCTTCTAGCGGGGAACAATGAGCAGTTCTTC
NA	14	TRBJ1-1	NA	TRBV7-3	CASSLTPQGREAFF	TGTGCCAGCAGCTTAACCCCACAGGGCCGAGAAGCTTTCTTT
TRBD2	16	TRBJ2-7	NA	TRBV5-4	CASSLPAGGLGGEQYF	TGTGCCAGCAGCTTGCCAGCGGGAGGACTGGGGGGCGAGCAGTACTTC
TRBD1	17	TRBJ2-1	NA	TRBV18	CASSLRTKGTDYNEQFF	TGTGCCAGCTCACTCCGAACGAAGGGGACAGATTACAATGAGCAGTTCTTC
NA	13	TRBJ1-6	once	TRBV19	CASSEEERSPLHF	TGTGCCAGTAGTGAGGAGGAACGGTCACCCCTCCACTTT
NA	15	TRBJ2-5	NA	TRBV9	CASSWQGQALETQYF	TGTGCCAGCAGTTGGCAGGGGCAGGCTCTTGAGACCCAGTACTTC
TRBD2	13	TRBJ2-7	few	TRBV27	CASSTSGSYEQYF	TGTGCCAGCAGTACTAGCGGGAGCTACGAGCAGTACTTC
TRBD2	13	TRBJ2-5	NA	TRBV30	CAWSSRERGTQYF	TGTGCCTGGAGTTCGCGGGAGAGGGGGACCCAGTACTTC
NA	15	TRBJ2-3	NA	TRBV7-9	CASSLDLEGVDTQYF	TGTGCCAGCAGCTTAGATTTGGAAGGGGTAGATACGCAGTATTTT
NA	15	TRBJ2-7	few	TRBV5-8	CASSLKHRTSYEQYF	TGTGCCAGCAGCTTGAAACACAGAACCTCCTACGAGCAGTACTTC
NA	15	TRBJ2-1	NA	TRBV6-5	CASSYRWGAYNEQFF	TGTGCCAGCAGTTACAGATGGGGGGCCTACAATGAGCAGTTCTTC
TRBD1	16	TRBJ1-4	NA	TRBV5-1	CASSLEGTGALGKLFF	TGCGCCAGCAGCTTGGAAGGGACAGGGGCGTTGGGGAAACTGTTTTTT
NA	15	TRBJ1-5	NA	TRBV30	CAWSVEGYPYQPQHF	TGTGCCTGGAGTGTGGAGGGTTACCCTTATCAGCCCCAGCATTTT
TRBD1	14	TRBJ2-5	once	TRBV27	CASSPNRGQETQYF	TGTGCCAGCAGTCCGAACAGGGGGCAAGAGACCCAGTACTTC
TRBD1	15	TRBJ2-7	NA	TRBV7-2	CASSLALSGQKEQYF	TGTGCCAGCAGCTTAGCGTTGTCGGGACAGAAAGAGCAGTACTTC
NA	15	TRBJ1-6	NA	TRBV4-1	CASSLSGSYNSPLHF	TGCGCCAGCAGCCTGTCCGGCTCCTATAATTCACCCCTCCACTTT
NA	13	TRBJ1-1	NA	TRBV19	CASSDRPNTEAFF	TGTGCCAGTAGTGACAGGCCGAACACTGAAGCTTTCTTT
NA	14	TRBJ2-3	once	TRBV5-6	CASSLTSGTDTQYF	TGTGCCAGCAGCTTGACAAGCGGCACAGATACGCAGTATTTT
NA	17	TRBJ2-6	few	TRBV4-2	CASSQDLVTAGANVLTF	TGTGCCAGCAGCCAAGATCTGGTCACAGCCGGGGCCAACGTCCTGACTTTC
TRBD1	16	TRBJ1-1	NA	TRBV7-3	CASSPFAGTGATEAFF	TGTGCCAGCAGCCCCTTTGCCGGGACAGGGGCCACTGAAGCTTTCTTT
TRBD1	13	TRBJ1-2	few	TRBV18	CASSAGGDYGYTF	TGTGCCAGCTCTGCAGGGGGTGACTATGGCTACACCTTC
NA	12	TRBJ1-2	NA	TRBV30	CAWRRGLYGYTF	TGTGCCTGGAGGAGAGGCCTCTATGGCTACACCTTC